One sample yielded the 7 T cell receptor beta chains listed below, sequenced in a study of OX40 agonist ivuxolimab in advanced cancers. Using immunoSEQ multiplex PCR, the repertoire was profiled, and TCRdb retains in-frame clones only, with some absent. This table holds some 78,000 clones, roughly 91% found once. The sample here was CD4+ or CD8+ T cells sorted from blood, taken in a trial of the OX40 agonist ivuxolimab. All receptors come from an adult with an advanced solid tumor such as melanoma, head and neck, liver or kidney cancer.

This clone has more than one count but fewer than ten. V and J are TRBV18 and TRBJ1-2, with a tentative D call TRBD1 (5 bases). CDR1 is KGHSH, CDR2 LQKENI, per germline. The CDR3 is 14 amino acids. V was cut by 3 bases and J by 8 bases, with 16 bases left in between. In DNA form, the CDR3 reads TGTGCCAGCTCACCGGGGGGTCTTGGCCGGGGCTACACCTTC. It codes for CASSPGGLGRGYTF.

CDR3 loop: CASSGDVANTGELFF. The CDR3 nucleotides read TGTGCCAGCAGTGGGGACGTCGCGAACACCGGGGAGCTGTTTTTT. V is TRBV2 and J is TRBJ2-2; D could derive from TRBD1 or TRBD2 (5 bases each). Trimming took 4 bases from V and 0 from J, leaving 9 bases between them. This CDR3 region has 15 residues. From germline, CDR1 is SNHLY and CDR2 FYNNEI.

The chain has TRBV6-4 and TRBJ2-3; maybe TRBD2 (7 bases). The germline V gene has CDR1 MRHNA and CDR2 SNTAGT. V was trimmed by 8 bases and J by 1 base, leaving 13 bases between them. The CDR3 totals 14 residues. The CDR3 nucleotides read TGTGCCAGCGGTTTAGGGGGGGGCACAGATACGCAGTATTTT. Translating it yields CASGLGGGTDTQYF.

A remark on this clone: The sample holds other DNA sequences that translate to the same CDR3. This rearrangement joins TRBV18 to TRBJ1-1; D remains ambiguous. Germline V gene lookup returns CDR1 KGHSH and CDR2 LQKENI. This CDR3 comprises 13 residues. Trimming shortened V by 4 bases and J by 3 bases, and 9 bases separated the two germline ends. CDR3 sequence (DNA): TGTGCCAGCTCACAGGGTGGGGACACTGAAGCTTTCTTT. Translating gives CASSQGGDTEAFF.

The chain has TRBV2 and TRBJ1-4; D is ambiguous. V was trimmed by 8 bases and J by 0 bases, leaving 13 bases between them. Germline values: CDR1 SNHLY, CDR2 FYNNEI. CDR3 size: 15 residues. The CDR3 DNA reads TGTGCCAGCGGCCCCTGGCCTGCAACTAATGAAAAACTGTTTTTT. Translation gives CASGPWPATNEKLFF.

This clone occurred a few times. This rearrangement joins TRBV28 to TRBJ1-4, with D maybe TRBD1 (5 bases). The V gene's germline CDR1 is MDHEN and CDR2 SYDVKM. Deletions cut 6 bases from V and 5 bases from J, with 16 bases between. CDR3 length: 15 amino acids. This chain's CDR3 is CASSASGRTNEKLFF. CDR3 in DNA: TGTGCCAGCAGCGCATCGGGACGGACGAATGAAAAACTGTTTTTT.

CDR3 residues: CASMGRGDDYGYTF. In DNA, the CDR3 is TGTGCCAGTATGGGGCGGGGTGACGACTATGGCTACACCTTC. The genes are TRBV19 and TRBJ1-2, with D perhaps matching TRBD1 (5 bases). Trimming removed 7 bases at V and 3 bases at J, with 15 bases between. This CDR3 region has 14 residues. CDR1 is LNHDA and CDR2 is SQIVND in the germline V gene (reference sequence).